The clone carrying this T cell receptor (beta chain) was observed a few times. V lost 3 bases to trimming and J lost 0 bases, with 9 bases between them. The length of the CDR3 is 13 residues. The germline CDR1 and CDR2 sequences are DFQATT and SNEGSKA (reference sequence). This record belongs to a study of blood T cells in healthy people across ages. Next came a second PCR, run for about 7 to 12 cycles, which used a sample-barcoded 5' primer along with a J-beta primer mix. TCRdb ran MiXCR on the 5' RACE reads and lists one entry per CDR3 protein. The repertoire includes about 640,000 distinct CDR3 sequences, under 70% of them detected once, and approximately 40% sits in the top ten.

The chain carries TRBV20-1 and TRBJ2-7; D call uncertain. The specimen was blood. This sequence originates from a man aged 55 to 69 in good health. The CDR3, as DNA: TGCAGTGCTAGGGCCGACGTCTCCTACGAGCAGTACTTC. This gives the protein CSARADVSYEQYF.